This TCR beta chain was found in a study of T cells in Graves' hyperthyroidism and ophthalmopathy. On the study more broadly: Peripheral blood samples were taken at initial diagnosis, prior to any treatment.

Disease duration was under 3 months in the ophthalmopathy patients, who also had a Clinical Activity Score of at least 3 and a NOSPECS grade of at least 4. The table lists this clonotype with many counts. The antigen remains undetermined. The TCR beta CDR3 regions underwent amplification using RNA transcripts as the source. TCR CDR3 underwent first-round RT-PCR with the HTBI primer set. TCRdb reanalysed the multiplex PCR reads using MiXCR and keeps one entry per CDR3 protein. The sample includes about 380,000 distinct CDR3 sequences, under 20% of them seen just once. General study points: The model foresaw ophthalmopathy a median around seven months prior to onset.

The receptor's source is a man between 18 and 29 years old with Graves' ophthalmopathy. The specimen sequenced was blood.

CDR3 in DNA: TGCAGTGCTAGAGTGTTGCGGGGAAACACAGATACGCAGTATTTT. This translates into CSARVLRGNTDTQYF. The V gene is TRBV20-1, the J gene TRBJ2-3; D might be TRBD2 (6 bases). The CDR3 covers 15 residues. CDR1 is DFQATT and CDR2 is SNEGSKA in the germline V gene (reference sequence). The V end was cut by 1 base, the J end by 2 bases, with 13 bases between.